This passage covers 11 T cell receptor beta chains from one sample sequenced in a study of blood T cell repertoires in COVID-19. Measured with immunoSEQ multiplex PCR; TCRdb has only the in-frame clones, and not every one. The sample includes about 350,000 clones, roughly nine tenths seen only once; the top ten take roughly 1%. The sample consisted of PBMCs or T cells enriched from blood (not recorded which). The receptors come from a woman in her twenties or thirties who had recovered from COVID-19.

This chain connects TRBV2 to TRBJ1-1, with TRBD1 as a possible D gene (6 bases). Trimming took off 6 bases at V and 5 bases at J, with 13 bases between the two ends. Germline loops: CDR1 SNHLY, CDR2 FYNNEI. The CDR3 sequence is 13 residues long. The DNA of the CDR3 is TGTGCCAGCAGCTACGCACAGGGAACTGAAGCTTTCTTT. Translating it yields CASSYAQGTEAFF.

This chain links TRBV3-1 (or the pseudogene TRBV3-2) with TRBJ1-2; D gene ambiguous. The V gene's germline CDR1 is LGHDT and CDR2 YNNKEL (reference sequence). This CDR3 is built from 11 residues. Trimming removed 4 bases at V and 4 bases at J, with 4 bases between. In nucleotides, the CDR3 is TGTGCCAGCAGCCCGGGCTATGGCTACACCTTC. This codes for CASSPGYGYTF.

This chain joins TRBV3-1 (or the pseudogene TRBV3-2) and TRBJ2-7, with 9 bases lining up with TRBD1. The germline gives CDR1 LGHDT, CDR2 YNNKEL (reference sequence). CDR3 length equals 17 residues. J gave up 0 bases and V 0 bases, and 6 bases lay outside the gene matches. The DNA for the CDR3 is TGTGCCAGCAGCCAAGATATCGGGACAGGGTTCTCCTACGAGCAGTACTTC. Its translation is CASSQDIGTGFSYEQYF.

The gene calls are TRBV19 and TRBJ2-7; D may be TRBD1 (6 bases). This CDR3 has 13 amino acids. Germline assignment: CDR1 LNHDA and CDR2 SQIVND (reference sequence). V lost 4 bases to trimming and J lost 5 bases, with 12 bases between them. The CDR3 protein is CASSSQGWHEQYF. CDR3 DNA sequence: TGTGCCAGTAGTAGCCAGGGGTGGCACGAGCAGTACTTC.

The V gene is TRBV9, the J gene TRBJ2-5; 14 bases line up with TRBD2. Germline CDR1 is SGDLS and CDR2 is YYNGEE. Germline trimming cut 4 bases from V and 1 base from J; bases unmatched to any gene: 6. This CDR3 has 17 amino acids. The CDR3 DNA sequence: TGTGCCAGCAGCAGGACTAGCGGGGGGCCAGGCCAAGAGACCCAGTACTTC. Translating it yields CASSRTSGGPGQETQYF.

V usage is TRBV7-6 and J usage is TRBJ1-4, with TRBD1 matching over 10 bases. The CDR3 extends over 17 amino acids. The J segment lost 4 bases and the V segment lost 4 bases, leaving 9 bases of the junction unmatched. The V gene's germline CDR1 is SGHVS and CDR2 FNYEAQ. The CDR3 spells CASSSAGTGARNEKLFF. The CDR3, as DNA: TGTGCCAGCAGCTCAGCCGGGACAGGGGCCCGTAATGAAAAACTGTTTTTT.

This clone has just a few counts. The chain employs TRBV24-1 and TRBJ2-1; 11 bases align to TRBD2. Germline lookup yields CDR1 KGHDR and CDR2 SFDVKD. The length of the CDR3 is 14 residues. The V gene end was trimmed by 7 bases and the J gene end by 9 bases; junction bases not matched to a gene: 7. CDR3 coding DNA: TGTGCCACCAGCGGGACTAGCGGTGCCGGTGAGCAGTTCTTC. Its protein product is CATSGTSGAGEQFF.

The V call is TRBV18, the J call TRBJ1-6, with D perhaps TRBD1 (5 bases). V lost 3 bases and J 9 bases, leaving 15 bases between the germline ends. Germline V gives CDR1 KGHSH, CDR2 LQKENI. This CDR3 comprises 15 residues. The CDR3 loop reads CASSPREVGPSPLHF. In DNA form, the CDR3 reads TGTGCCAGCTCACCCCGGGAGGTGGGGCCTTCACCCCTCCACTTT.

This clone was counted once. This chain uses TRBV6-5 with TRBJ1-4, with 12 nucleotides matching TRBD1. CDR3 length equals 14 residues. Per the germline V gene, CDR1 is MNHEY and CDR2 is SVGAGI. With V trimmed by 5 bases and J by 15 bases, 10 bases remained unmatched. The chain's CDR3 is CASSRRPGQGAMFF. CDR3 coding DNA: TGTGCCAGCAGTCGCCGACCGGGACAGGGGGCAATGTTTTTT.

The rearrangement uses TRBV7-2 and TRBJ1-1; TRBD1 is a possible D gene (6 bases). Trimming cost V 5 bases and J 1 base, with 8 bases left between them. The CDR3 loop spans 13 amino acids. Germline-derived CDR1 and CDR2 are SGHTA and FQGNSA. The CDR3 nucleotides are TGTGCCAGCAGCCCCAGGGGGAACACTGAAGCTTTCTTT. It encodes CASSPRGNTEAFF.

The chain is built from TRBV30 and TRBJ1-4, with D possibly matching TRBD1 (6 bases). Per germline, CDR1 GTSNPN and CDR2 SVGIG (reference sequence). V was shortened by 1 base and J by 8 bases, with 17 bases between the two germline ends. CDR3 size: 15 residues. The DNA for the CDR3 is TGTGCCTGGAGTGGATTGGACAGACCGGAGGAAAAACTGTTTTTT. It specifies CAWSGLDRPEEKLFF.